Each of the 25 T cell receptor beta chains below was sequenced from the same sample in a study of response to subunit inactivated influenza vaccine. TCRdb re-derived calls from the RT-PCR reads in MiXCR, one entry per CDR3 protein. Of 500,000 to 550,000 distinct CDR3 sequences detected, roughly 8.2% appear once; the ten largest clones hold 10% to 15%. The material sequenced was PBMCs from blood, taken less than 30 months after vaccination. These receptors all come from a man between 45 and 75 years old who received an inactivated influenza vaccine.

This clonotype occurred many times. V and J are TRBV7-2 and TRBJ2-1; D uncertain. Trimming cost V 5 bases and J 7 bases, with 21 bases left between them. This CDR3 region has 16 residues. CDR1 SGHTA and CDR2 FQGNSA come from the germline V gene. The CDR3 is CASSPHGGLLRNEQFF. The CDR3, as DNA: TGTGCCAGCAGCCCCCATGGCGGCCTACTGAGGAATGAGCAGTTCTTC.

V usage is TRBV12-3 or TRBV12-4 and J usage is TRBJ2-3, with 8 bases lining up with TRBD2. Trimming cost V 6 bases and J 5 bases; bases outside gene matches: 10. CDR3 length: 15 residues. CDR3: CASRSSGGRVDTQYF. The CDR3 DNA reads TGTGCCAGCAGATCCAGCGGGGGAAGAGTAGATACGCAGTATTTT.

The CDR3 region has the DNA TGCGCCAGCAGCTTTGGAGGGCCCGATACGCAGTATTTT. Translated: CASSFGGPDTQYF. This chain links TRBV5-1 with TRBJ2-3, with D possibly being TRBD2 (6 bases). V was trimmed by 2 bases and J by 6 bases, leaving 10 bases between them. Per germline, CDR1 SGHRS and CDR2 YFSETQ. The CDR3 consists of 13 residues.

The chain links TRBV4-1 to TRBJ2-5; D might be TRBD1 or TRBD2, each matching 5 bases. V lost 1 base and J 4 bases, leaving 10 bases between the germline ends. Germline values: CDR1 MGHRA, CDR2 YSYEKL. This CDR3 has 14 amino acids. The CDR3, as DNA: TGCGCCAGCAGCCAAGCCGGGACCTCAGAGACCCAGTACTTC. Protein: CASSQAGTSETQYF.

The table lists this clonotype with many counts. The V call is TRBV27, the J call TRBJ1-5; D is uncertain. V lost 5 bases, J lost 6 bases, and 11 bases lay in between. Germline CDR1 reads MNHEY; CDR2 reads SMNVEV (reference sequence). The length of the CDR3 is 13 residues. Here the CDR3 DNA reads TGTGCCAGCAGTCCGGCGTTAGTTCAGCCCCAGCATTTT. The encoded protein is CASSPALVQPQHF.

With respect to this clonotype: One end of the junction does not line up with germline, which may come from a read error. The chain couples TRBV12-3 or TRBV12-4 to TRBJ2-1; maybe TRBD2 (6 bases). This CDR3 is built from 15 residues. In DNA form, the CDR3 reads TGTGCTAGCAGTTCCCCCGGGACTGGATACAATGAGCAGTTCTTC. Translation: CASSSPGTGYNEQFF.

This clonotype was counted many times. This rearrangement joins TRBV3-1 to TRBJ2-4; D perhaps matches TRBD2 (5 bases). The germline gives CDR1 LGHDT, CDR2 YNNKEL (reference sequence). CDR3 length: 12 residues. V shed 3 bases and J shed 8 bases, with 8 bases lying between them. CDR3 sequence (DNA): TGTGCCAGCAGCCAGGAGCGGTACATTCAGTACTTC. Translated: CASSQERYIQYF.

For the CDR3, the DNA is TGTGCCAGCAGACTTGACAGCCTTTGGGGCGAGCAGTACTTC. Translated, it gives CASRLDSLWGEQYF. The rearrangement links TRBV12-3 or TRBV12-4 to TRBJ2-7, with TRBD1 as a possible D gene (5 bases). Deletions cut 6 bases from V and 6 bases from J, with 18 bases between. This CDR3 is built from 14 residues.

This clonotype was seen more than once but under ten times. This chain uses TRBV5-1 with TRBJ1-4; D might be TRBD1 (6 bases). This CDR3 is 14 amino acids long. V lost 7 bases to trimming and J lost 8 bases, with 18 bases between them. The germline V gene has CDR1 SGHRS and CDR2 YFSETQ. The CDR3 nucleotides read TGCGCCAGCCGCCCGGGGGCGGGAAGGGAAAAACTGTTTTTT. Translation: CASRPGAGREKLFF. The entire variable domain, with the rest obtained from reference TRBV5-1 and TRBJ1-4, is as follows: KAGVTQTPRYLIKTRGQQVTLSCSPISGHRSVSWYQQTPGQGLQFLFEYFSETQRNKGNFPGRFSGRQFSNSRSEMNVSTLELGDSALYLCASRPGAGREKLFFGSGTQLSVL.

At least ten counts were recorded for this clonotype. The gene calls are TRBV9 and TRBJ2-5; 8 positions agree with TRBD1. Germline assignment: CDR1 SGDLS and CDR2 YYNGEE. The trim removed 3 bases at V and 3 bases at J, leaving 7 bases unmatched. This CDR3 has 15 amino acids. CDR3: CASSDEDREEETQYF. The CDR3 region has the DNA TGTGCCAGCAGCGATGAGGACAGGGAGGAAGAGACCCAGTACTTC.

In its sample, this clonotype was seen many times. This chain connects TRBV4-1 to TRBJ2-7; no firm D call. The germline V and J ends were trimmed by 2 bases and 2 bases, with 7 bases remaining between them. The CDR3 covers 13 residues. CDR1 is MGHRA, CDR2 YSYEKL, per germline. The CDR3 nucleotides are TGCGCCAGCAGCCAACCACAAACCTACGAGCAGTACTTC. Translated: CASSQPQTYEQYF.

This clonotype was counted ten times or more. The chain links TRBV12-3 or TRBV12-4 to TRBJ1-2, with D perhaps TRBD1 (5 bases). This CDR3 is 14 amino acids long. V lost 6 bases and J lost 6, with 17 bases in between. CDR3 protein: CASRRAGRENGYTF. CDR3 nucleotide sequence: TGTGCCAGCAGACGGGCAGGGCGGGAGAATGGCTACACCTTC.

The chain uses TRBV6-2 or TRBV6-3 and TRBJ2-7; D is perhaps TRBD1 (6 bases). The V gene lost 2 bases and the J gene lost 3 bases, with 11 bases spanning the gap. Germline-derived CDR1 and CDR2 are MNHEY and SVGEGT. The CDR3 runs to 14 residues. CDR3 sequence: CASSYTTGIYEQYF. The CDR3 bases are TGTGCCAGCAGTTACACCACAGGGATCTACGAGCAGTACTTC.

This clonotype was detected a few times. The J gene is TRBJ2-5, the V gene TRBV12-3 or TRBV12-4; the match to TRBD1 covers 9 bases. This CDR3 contains 14 residues. V trimming: 2 bases; J trimming: 9 bases; junction bases outside the gene matches: 7. CDR3 in amino acids: CASSLFGTGLAQYF. CDR3 nucleotide sequence: TGTGCCAGCAGTTTATTCGGGACAGGGCTCGCCCAGTACTTC.

CDR3 region: CASSVQGFGETQYF. CDR3 nucleotides: TGTGCCAGCAGCGTACAGGGGTTCGGGGAGACCCAGTACTTC. The rearrangement links TRBV9 to TRBJ2-5, with a weak D call TRBD1 (6 bases). The V and J ends lost 1 base and 5 bases respectively, with 12 bases between them. The CDR3 is 14 residues long. In germline, CDR1 is SGDLS, CDR2 YYNGEE.

Many counts were recorded for this clonotype. The junction shows a germline mismatch at one end, possibly a read error. The chain is built from TRBV18 and TRBJ2-7; 8 bases match TRBD2. The CDR3 has 15 residues. From germline, CDR1 is KGHSH and CDR2 LQKENI. Written as DNA, the CDR3 is TGTGCCAGCTCCCCACCGGGACTAGGAGCCTACGAGCAGTACTTC. Translating gives CASSPPGLGAYEQYF.

This clonotype has ten or more counts. The chain combines TRBV3-1 with TRBJ1-1; 10 positions agree with TRBD1. Germline CDR1 is LGHDT and CDR2 is YNNKEL (reference sequence). The CDR3 has 13 amino acids. Losses at the gene ends were 6 bases for V and 10 bases for J; bases not matched to a gene: 8. The CDR3, as DNA: TGTGCCAGCAGACAGGGACAGGGGAGTATAGCTTTCTTT. The encoded protein is CASRQGQGSIAFF.

Only a few counts were recorded for this clonotype. The gene calls are TRBV7-9 and TRBJ1-2, with D possibly being TRBD1 (6 bases). Deletions cut 4 bases from V and 4 bases from J, with 7 bases between. Looked up from germline, CDR1 is SEHNR and CDR2 is FQNEAQ (reference sequence). The CDR3 is 12 residues long. The CDR3 loop is CASSWDTYGYTF. DNA of the CDR3: TGTGCCAGCAGCTGGGACACCTATGGCTACACCTTC.

This clonotype has a handful of counts. The chain combines TRBV10-3 with TRBJ2-1, with 8 bases fitting TRBD2. The V gene end was trimmed by 3 bases and the J gene end by 4 bases; junction bases not matched to a gene: 5. CDR1 ENHRY and CDR2 SYGVKD come from the germline V gene. The CDR3 extends over 15 amino acids. Here the CDR3 reads CAISDKRGRYNEQFF. The CDR3 nucleotides read TGTGCCATCAGTGATAAGCGGGGGCGGTACAATGAGCAGTTCTTC.

This clonotype was seen a few times. This chain uses TRBV28 with TRBJ1-1, with D unresolved. CDR1 is MDHEN, CDR2 SYDVKM, per germline. The CDR3 spans 15 residues. Trimming removed 4 bases at V and 7 bases at J, with 19 bases between. CDR3 residues: CASSSGPHSLVEAFF. CDR3 sequence (DNA): TGTGCCAGCAGTTCCGGACCGCACAGCTTGGTTGAAGCTTTCTTT.

This clonotype turned up a few times. This chain joins TRBV4-2 and TRBJ2-7, with 7 bases aligning to TRBD2. The CDR3 has 17 amino acids. Per the germline V gene, CDR1 is LGHNA and CDR2 is YNFKEQ. Trimming removed 2 bases from V and 7 bases from J; junction bases left unmatched: 17. CDR3 in amino acids: CASSQLTSVGEAGEQYF. In DNA, the CDR3 is TGTGCCAGCAGCCAACTTACTAGCGTAGGAGAGGCGGGGGAGCAGTACTTC.

There are many counts of this clonotype. The J gene is TRBJ1-2, the V gene TRBV5-1, with a possible D match to TRBD1 (5 bases). Germline values: CDR1 SGHRS, CDR2 YFSETQ. CDR3 length equals 15 residues. V was shortened by 0 bases and J by 3 bases, with 12 bases between the two germline ends. CDR3 sequence reads: CASSLGSGDHYGYTF. The CDR3 nucleotides are TGCGCCAGCAGCTTGGGATCGGGGGACCACTATGGCTACACCTTC.

Only a few counts were recorded for this clonotype. The chain combines TRBV2 with TRBJ2-1, with TRBD2 identical over 11 bases. This CDR3 contains 14 residues. The germline gives CDR1 SNHLY, CDR2 FYNNEI. Losses at the gene ends were 7 bases for V and 9 bases for J; bases not matched to a gene: 8. In nucleotides, the CDR3 is TGTGCCAGCACCCCGAGGGGGACTAGCGGTGAGCAGTTCTTC. Protein: CASTPRGTSGEQFF.

The chain combines TRBV15 with TRBJ2-3; no firm D call. Trimming cost V 0 bases and J 1 base, with 8 bases left between them. CDR3 length: 15 amino acids. Looked up from germline, CDR1 is LNHNV and CDR2 is YYDKDF (reference sequence). The CDR3 is CATSRDGQRTDTQYF. CDR3 sequence (DNA): TGTGCCACCAGCAGAGATGGGCAGCGCACAGATACGCAGTATTTT.

This clonotype was observed a few times. V is TRBV11-1 and J is TRBJ2-2, with TRBD2 matching over 10 bases. V gave up 4 bases and J gave up 5 bases; unmatched junction bases: 4. This CDR3 is 15 amino acids long. Germline CDR1 and CDR2: SGHAT and FQDESV (reference sequence). The CDR3 nucleotides read TGTGCCAGCAGCTCTATAGCGGGAGGAACCGGGGAGCTGTTTTTT. Its protein is CASSSIAGGTGELFF. Variable domain in full (rest from reference TRBV11-1 and TRBJ2-2): EAEVAQSPRYKITEKSQAVAFWCDPISGHATLYWYRQILGQGPELLVQFQDESVVDDSQLPKDRFSAERLKGVDSTLKIQPAELGDSAMYLCASSSIAGGTGELFFGEGSRLTVL.